This T cell receptor beta chain was documented in a study of patients and donors after allogeneic stem cell transplantation. MiXCR, applied by TCRdb to the RT-PCR reads, yields one record per CDR3 protein. The table lists around 200,000 distinct CDR3 sequences, less than 50% of them singletons, with around a tenth in the top ten. V gave up 4 bases and J gave up 8 bases; unmatched junction bases: 4. The CDR3 covers 11 residues. Germline V gene data show CDR1 as DFQATT and CDR2 as SNEGSKA (reference sequence). The chain employs TRBV20-1 and TRBJ1-2, with 7 bases matching TRBD1. Sequenced material: blood, either unsorted or a sorted T cell fraction (not recorded which). This sequence originates from a human donor who was either an allogeneic HSCT recipient or a stem cell or donor lymphocyte infusion donor (not recorded which). It is not recorded whose cells these are; they may come from a transplant donor. CDR3 in amino acids: CSATDRVGYTF. The CDR3, as DNA: TGCAGTGCTACCGACAGGGTCGGCTACACCTTC.